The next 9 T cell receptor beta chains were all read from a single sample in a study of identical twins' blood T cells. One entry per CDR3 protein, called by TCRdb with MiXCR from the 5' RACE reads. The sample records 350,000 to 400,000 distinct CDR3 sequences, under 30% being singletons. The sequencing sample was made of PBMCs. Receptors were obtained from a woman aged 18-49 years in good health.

The CDR3 DNA reads as TGCGCCAGCAGCGGTGGTCGTTCTCCTGGAAACACCATATATTTT. The encoded protein is CASSGGRSPGNTIYF. The chain combines TRBV5-1 with TRBJ1-3; no clear D gene. CDR3 length: 15 amino acids. Germline lookup yields CDR1 SGHRS and CDR2 YFSETQ. Between the trimmed V and J ends, which lost 4 bases and 2 bases, there was a span of 13 bases.

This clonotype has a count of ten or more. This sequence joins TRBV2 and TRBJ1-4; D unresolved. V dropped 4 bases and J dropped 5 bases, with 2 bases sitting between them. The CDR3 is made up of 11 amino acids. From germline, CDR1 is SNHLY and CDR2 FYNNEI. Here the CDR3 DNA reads TGTGCCAGCAGTGCAAATGAAAAACTGTTTTTT. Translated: CASSANEKLFF.

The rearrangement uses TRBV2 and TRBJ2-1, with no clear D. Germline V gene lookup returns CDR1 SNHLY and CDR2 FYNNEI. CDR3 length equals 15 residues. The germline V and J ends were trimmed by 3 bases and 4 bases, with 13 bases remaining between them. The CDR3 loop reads CASSDEVLLYNEQFF. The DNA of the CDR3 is TGTGCCAGCAGTGACGAGGTCCTTCTATACAATGAGCAGTTCTTC.

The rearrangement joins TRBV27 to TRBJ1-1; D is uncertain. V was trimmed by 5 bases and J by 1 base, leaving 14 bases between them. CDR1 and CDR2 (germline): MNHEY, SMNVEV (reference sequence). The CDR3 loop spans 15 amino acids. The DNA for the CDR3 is TGTGCCAGCAGTCTAGACCCCTTCGGGAACACTGAAGCTTTCTTT. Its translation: CASSLDPFGNTEAFF.

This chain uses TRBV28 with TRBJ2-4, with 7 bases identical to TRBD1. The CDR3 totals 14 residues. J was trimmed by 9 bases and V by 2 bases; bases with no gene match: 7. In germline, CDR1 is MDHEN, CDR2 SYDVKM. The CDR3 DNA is TGTGCCAGCAGTTTAACAGGGGCAGGGGGCATTCAGTACTTC. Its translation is CASSLTGAGGIQYF.

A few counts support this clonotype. The CDR3 sequence is CASSGRFNSYGYTF. CDR3 bases: TGTGCCAGCAGCGGACGATTTAACAGCTATGGCTACACCTTC. The chain links TRBV9 to TRBJ1-2; D call uncertain. CDR1 and CDR2 from the germline V gene are SGDLS and YYNGEE. V shed 3 bases and J shed 4 bases, with 13 bases lying between them. The CDR3 spans 14 residues.

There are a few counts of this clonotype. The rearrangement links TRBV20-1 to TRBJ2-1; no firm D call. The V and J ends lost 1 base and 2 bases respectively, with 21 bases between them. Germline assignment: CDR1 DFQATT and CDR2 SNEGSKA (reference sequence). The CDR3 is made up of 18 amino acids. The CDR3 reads CSARGVAGPGSTYNEQFF. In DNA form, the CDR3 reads TGCAGTGCTAGAGGGGTGGCAGGTCCCGGCTCAACCTACAATGAGCAGTTCTTC.

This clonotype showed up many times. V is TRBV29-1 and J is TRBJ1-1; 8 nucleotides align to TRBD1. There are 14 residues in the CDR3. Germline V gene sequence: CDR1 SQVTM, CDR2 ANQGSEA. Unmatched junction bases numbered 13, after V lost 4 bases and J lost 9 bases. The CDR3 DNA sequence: TGCAGCGTTGCCCAATGGGACAGGAGATTACAAGCTTTCTTT. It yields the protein CSVAQWDRRLQAFF.

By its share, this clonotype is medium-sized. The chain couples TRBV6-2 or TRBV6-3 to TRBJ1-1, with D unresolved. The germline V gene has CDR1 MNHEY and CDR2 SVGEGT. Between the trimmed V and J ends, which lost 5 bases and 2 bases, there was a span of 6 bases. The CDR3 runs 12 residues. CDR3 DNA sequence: TGTGCCAGCAGTGAACCAAACACTGAAGCTTTCTTT. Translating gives CASSEPNTEAFF.